Listed here are 25 T cell receptor beta chains from one sample, sequenced in a study of blood T cells in healthy people across ages. It was with a sample-barcoded 5' primer and a J-beta primer mix that a second PCR of about 7 to 12 cycles was run. Using its own MiXCR run on the 5' RACE reads, TCRdb lists one record per CDR3 protein. The table records hundreds of thousands of distinct CDR3 sequences, approximately 65% of them present only once. The sequencing sample was made of blood. The receptors originated from a man under 40 in good health.

This chain uses TRBV6-2 or TRBV6-3 with TRBJ1-1; 9 nucleotides match TRBD1. CDR3 length: 16 residues. Germline CDR1 MNHEY, CDR2 SVGEGT. The V segment lost 0 bases and the J segment 5 bases; nucleotides outside the gene matches: 7. CDR3 loop: CASSYSLDRGKTEAFF. The CDR3 bases are TGTGCCAGCAGTTACTCACTGGACAGGGGAAAAACTGAAGCTTTCTTT.

This rearrangement joins TRBV12-3 or TRBV12-4 to TRBJ2-2; the D gene could be TRBD1 or TRBD2 (6 bases each). This CDR3 region has 16 residues. Trimming shortened V by 3 bases and J by 3 bases, and 14 bases separated the two germline ends. The CDR3 nucleotides read TGTGCCAGCAGTTTTACCAGGGGAGGCGACACCGGGGAGCTGTTTTTT. It translates to CASSFTRGGDTGELFF.

In nucleotides, the CDR3 is TGTGCCAGCAGTTACTCGGCAGGGTATCGGGCCTATGGCTACACCTTC. Residues: CASSYSAGYRAYGYTF. V is TRBV6-5 and J is TRBJ1-2, with a tentative D call TRBD1 (5 bases). CDR1 is MNHEY and CDR2 is SVGAGI in the germline V gene. The CDR3 is 16 residues long. The V end lost 0 bases, the J end lost 4 bases, and 15 bases lay between the germline ends.

J is TRBJ1-1 and V is TRBV5-1; D might be TRBD1 (5 bases). V lost 3 bases to trimming and J lost 0 bases, with 15 bases between them. The V gene's germline CDR1 is SGHRS and CDR2 YFSETQ. The CDR3 totals 16 residues. CDR3 in DNA: TGCGCCAGCAGCTACAGACAGAAGAGTATGAACACTGAAGCTTTCTTT. Its translation: CASSYRQKSMNTEAFF.

This chain links TRBV28 with TRBJ2-3, with D unresolved. Germline V CDR1 and CDR2: MDHEN, SYDVKM. Trimming left V 5 bases short and J 5 bases short, with 8 bases between. The CDR3 has 12 residues. CDR3: CASSQQLDTQYF. CDR3 sequence (DNA): TGTGCCAGCAGTCAACAGTTAGATACGCAGTATTTT.

The rearrangement uses TRBV7-2 and TRBJ2-7, with TRBD2 identical over 11 bases. The CDR3 covers 15 residues. Losses at the gene ends were 6 bases for V and 3 bases for J; bases not matched to a gene: 7. CDR1 is SGHTA, CDR2 FQGNSA, per germline. CDR3 amino acids: CASSYSGGAFYEQYF. The CDR3 DNA is TGTGCCAGCAGTTATAGCGGGGGGGCCTTCTACGAGCAGTACTTC.

This clonotype was seen a single time. V and J are TRBV28 and TRBJ1-4, with D perhaps TRBD1 (5 bases). The V end lost 6 bases, the J end lost 4 bases, and 12 bases lay between the germline ends. Germline loops: CDR1 MDHEN, CDR2 SYDVKM. This CDR3 comprises 14 residues. The CDR3 protein is CASSTGGGNEKLFF. CDR3 nucleotide sequence: TGTGCCAGCAGCACCGGGGGGGGTAATGAAAAACTGTTTTTT. Combining the CDR3 with reference TRBV28 and TRBJ1-4 gives the whole variable domain DVKVTQSSRYLVKRTGEKVFLECVQDMDHENMFWYRQDPGLGLRLIYFSYDVKMKEKGDIPEGYSVSREKKERFSLILESASTNQTSMYLCASSTGGGNEKLFFGSGTQLSVL.

This chain connects TRBV4-3 to TRBJ2-1; no firm D call. CDR1 and CDR2 (germline): LGHNA, YSLEER. The V and J ends lost 0 bases and 6 bases respectively, with 9 bases between them. The CDR3 sequence is 14 residues long. CDR3 nucleotide sequence: TGCGCCAGCAGCCAAGACTCGGCGGTCAATGAGCAGTTCTTC. This gives the protein CASSQDSAVNEQFF.

Here the CDR3 reads CASSRGGDQPQHF. DNA for the CDR3: TGTGCCAGCAGCCGGGGGGGCGATCAGCCCCAGCATTTT. This chain joins TRBV7-2 and TRBJ1-5, with a weak D call TRBD1 (6 bases). Trimming pared 5 bases from V and 5 bases from J, leaving 10 bases between. The length of the CDR3 is 13 residues. CDR1 SGHTA and CDR2 FQGNSA come from the germline V gene. Filled out from reference TRBV7-2 and TRBJ1-5, the complete variable domain reads GAGVSQSPSNKVTEKGKDVELRCDPISGHTALYWYRQSLGQGLEFLIYFQGNSAPDKSGLPSDRFSAERTGGSVSTLTIQRTQQEDSAVYLCASSRGGDQPQHFGDGTRLSIL.

The chain combines TRBV2 with TRBJ2-1; 8 bases fit TRBD2. Germline CDR1 SNHLY, CDR2 FYNNEI. The V and J ends lost 5 bases and 6 bases, in that order; junction bases with no gene match: 15. This CDR3 has 17 amino acids. This CDR3 is CASSRRISSGSGNEQFF. CDR3 nucleotides: TGTGCCAGCAGTCGCCGAATTTCTAGCGGGTCGGGCAATGAGCAGTTCTTC.

CDR3 protein: CASSSRFRGLAGGVETQYF. CDR3 coding DNA: TGTGCCAGCAGCTCACGCTTCCGGGGACTAGCGGGGGGAGTTGAGACCCAGTACTTC. The J gene is TRBJ2-5, the V gene TRBV7-2, with 15 bases fitting TRBD2. The CDR3 has 19 amino acids. CDR1 is SGHTA, CDR2 FQGNSA, per germline. J was trimmed by 5 bases and V by 4 bases; bases with no gene match: 14.

In its sample, this clonotype was seen a few times. The CDR3 sequence: CSARDPGIENIQYF. The CDR3 coding sequence is TGCAGTGCTAGAGATCCCGGGATAGAAAACATTCAGTACTTC. The chain has TRBV20-1 and TRBJ2-4; D may be TRBD2 (5 bases). Germline values: CDR1 DFQATT, CDR2 SNEGSKA (reference sequence). The CDR3 has 14 amino acids. Trimming left V 0 bases short and J 5 bases short, with 11 bases between.

V gene TRBV7-2 combines with J gene TRBJ1-3; a weak D match, TRBD1 (5 bases). This CDR3 region has 17 residues. Deletions cut 2 bases from V and 1 base from J, with 15 bases between. CDR1 is SGHTA and CDR2 is FQGNSA in the germline V gene. CDR3 region: CASSLLGRGRSGNTIYF. As DNA, the CDR3 is TGTGCCAGCAGCTTACTGGGACGGGGAAGATCTGGAAACACCATATATTTT.

This clonotype was seen more than once but under ten times. V and J are TRBV29-1 and TRBJ2-3; tentatively, D is TRBD1 or TRBD2 (5 bases each). Germline loops: CDR1 SQVTM, CDR2 ANQGSEA. Trimming stripped 3 bases from V and 2 bases from J, with 12 bases between. There are 14 residues in the CDR3. CDR3 coding DNA: TGCAGCGTTGAGGCCTGGGACCTCACAGATACGCAGTATTTT. Its translation is CSVEAWDLTDTQYF.

The chain links TRBV5-1 to TRBJ2-5; 9 bases line up with TRBD1. Trimming at V came to 3 bases and at J to 5 bases, leaving 8 bases not matched to a gene. This CDR3 comprises 15 residues. CDR1 SGHRS and CDR2 YFSETQ come from the germline V gene. The DNA of the CDR3 is TGCGCCAGCAGCTCAAATACAGGGGGCGCGGAGACCCAGTACTTC. Protein: CASSSNTGGAETQYF.

This clonotype occurred a few times. The chain employs TRBV5-5 and TRBJ1-2; D possibly corresponds to TRBD1 (5 bases). CDR3 length: 15 residues. V lost 4 bases and J 4 bases, leaving 17 bases between the germline ends. Germline loops: CDR1 SGHKS, CDR2 YYEKEE (reference sequence). CDR3 nucleotide sequence: TGTGCCAGCAGCCCCGAACAGGATGTCGGCTATGGCTACACCTTC. The encoded protein is CASSPEQDVGYGYTF.

V gene TRBV7-2 combines with J gene TRBJ1-2, with D unresolved. V was trimmed by 0 bases and J by 8 bases, leaving 16 bases between them. Germline V lookup: CDR1 SGHTA, CDR2 FQGNSA. The CDR3 runs to 15 residues. The CDR3: CASSLAHLGTEGYTF. DNA of the CDR3: TGTGCCAGCAGCTTAGCGCATTTAGGTACAGAAGGCTACACCTTC.

This clonotype was seen only a few times. The chain joins TRBV29-1 to TRBJ2-7; D is possibly TRBD1 (5 bases). CDR3 length: 12 amino acids. The germline gives CDR1 SQVTM, CDR2 ANQGSEA. V lost 2 bases, J lost 2 bases, and 7 bases lay in between. The CDR3 reads CSVEIGAYEQYF. CDR3 nucleotides: TGCAGCGTTGAAATAGGGGCCTACGAGCAGTACTTC.

This chain uses TRBV13 with TRBJ2-4, with a possible D match to TRBD2 (5 bases). The germline V and J ends were trimmed by 5 bases and 13 bases, with 21 bases remaining between them. The germline V gene encodes CDR1 PRHDT and CDR2 FYEKMQ (reference sequence). CDR3 length: 14 residues. This CDR3 reads CASSRIGSPGEQYF. For the CDR3, the DNA is TGTGCCAGCAGCCGTATTGGCTCCCCTGGGGAGCAGTACTTC. The whole variable domain, filled in from reference TRBV13 and TRBJ2-4, reads AAGVIQSPRHLIKEKRETATLKCYPIPRHDTVYWYQQGPGQDPQFLISFYEKMQSDKGSIPDRFSAQQFSDYHSELNMSSLELGDSALYFCASSRIGSPGEQYFGAGTRLSVL.

Points on this clonotype: Compared with germline, one end of the junction differs, possibly owing to a read error. The chain has TRBV4-2 and TRBJ2-5; 10 nucleotides line up with TRBD2. Germline CDR1 is LGHNA and CDR2 is YNFKEQ. The CDR3 is 15 residues long. Written as DNA, the CDR3 is TGTGCCAGCAGCCAGACTAGCGGGTCCCAAGAGACCAAGTACTTC. Its translation is CASSQTSGSQETKYF.

The gene calls are TRBV10-3 and TRBJ2-1; possible D gene TRBD2, 7 bases. Matching the DNA end better, TRBJ2-7 makes the J call doubtful. CDR1 and CDR2 from the germline V gene are ENHRY and SYGVKD. The CDR3 spans 15 residues. Written as DNA, the CDR3 is TGTGCCATCTCCGGGGGCGGGAGCTCCTACAATGAGCAGTACTTC. Protein product: CAISGGGSSYNEQYF.

This clonotype was detected only once. The rearrangement uses TRBV5-1 and TRBJ2-6; no clear D gene. The germline CDR1 and CDR2 sequences are SGHRS and YFSETQ. The CDR3 is made up of 15 amino acids. V shed 4 bases and J shed 0 bases, with 8 bases lying between them. The CDR3 reads CASSEENSGANVLTF. CDR3 in DNA: TGCGCCAGCAGCGAGGAGAACTCTGGGGCCAACGTCCTGACTTTC.

The chain couples TRBV7-2 to TRBJ2-7; D perhaps matches TRBD2 (6 bases). CDR1 and CDR2 (germline): SGHTA, FQGNSA. This CDR3 is built from 15 residues. Trimming removed 1 base from V and 5 bases from J, with 15 bases in between. Here the CDR3 DNA reads TGTGCCAGCAGCTTAGTGGGGGACTCCTTCAACGAGCAGTACTTC. It yields the protein CASSLVGDSFNEQYF.

This clonotype was counted a few times. V is TRBV28 and J is TRBJ1-2; 9 bases are shared with TRBD1. V gave up 4 bases and J gave up 4 bases; unmatched junction bases: 7. This CDR3 has 15 residues. The germline V gene encodes CDR1 MDHEN and CDR2 SYDVKM. The CDR3 bases are TGTGCCAGCAGTTCCCGAACAGGGGGCGCCTATGGCTACACCTTC. This translates into CASSSRTGGAYGYTF.

CDR3 region: CSASDRVYGYTF. The CDR3 bases are TGCAGTGCTAGTGACAGAGTCTATGGCTACACCTTC. The chain is built from TRBV20-1 and TRBJ1-2; D is possibly TRBD1 (5 bases). V lost 3 bases and J 4 bases, leaving 9 bases between the germline ends. Germline-derived CDR1 and CDR2 are DFQATT and SNEGSKA (reference sequence). The CDR3 totals 12 residues.